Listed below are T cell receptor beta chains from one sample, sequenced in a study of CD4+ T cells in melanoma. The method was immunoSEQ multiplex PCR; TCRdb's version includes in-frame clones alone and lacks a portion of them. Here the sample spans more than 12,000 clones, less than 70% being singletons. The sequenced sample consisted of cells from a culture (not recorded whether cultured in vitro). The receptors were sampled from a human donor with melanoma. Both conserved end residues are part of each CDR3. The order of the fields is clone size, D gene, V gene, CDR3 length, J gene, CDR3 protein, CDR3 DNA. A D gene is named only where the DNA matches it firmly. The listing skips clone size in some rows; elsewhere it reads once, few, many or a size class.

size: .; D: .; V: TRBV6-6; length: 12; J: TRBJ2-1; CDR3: CASSPGDREQFF; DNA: TGTGCCAGCAGCCCCGGGGACCGCGAGCAGTTCTTC
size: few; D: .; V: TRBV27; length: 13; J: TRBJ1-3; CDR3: CASKFAAGNTIYF; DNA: TGTGCCAGCAAGTTTGCAGCAGGAAACACCATATATTTT
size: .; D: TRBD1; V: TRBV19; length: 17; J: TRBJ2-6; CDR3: CASRRTGGIGGANVLTF; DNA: TGTGCCAGTAGGCGGACAGGGGGTATTGGTGGGGCCAACGTCCTGACTTTC
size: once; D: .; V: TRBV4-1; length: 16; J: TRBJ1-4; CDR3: CASSQGVVAGSGKLFF; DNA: TGCGCCAGCAGCCAAGGGGTGGTGGCAGGGTCGGGAAAACTGTTTTTT
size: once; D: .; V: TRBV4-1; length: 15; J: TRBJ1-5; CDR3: CASSQEPGAHQPQHF; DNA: TGCGCCAGCAGCCAAGAGCCAGGGGCGCATCAGCCCCAGCATTTT
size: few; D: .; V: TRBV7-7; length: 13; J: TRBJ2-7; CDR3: CASSLGGQYEQYF; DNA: TGTGCTAGCAGCTTAGGGGGTCAGTACGAGCAGTACTTC
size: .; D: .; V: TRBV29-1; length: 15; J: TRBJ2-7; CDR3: CRFSPHPESSYEQYF; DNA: TGCAGGTTCTCCCCACATCCAGAGAGCTCCTACGAGCAGTACTTC
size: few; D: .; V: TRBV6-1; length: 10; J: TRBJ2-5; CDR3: CASTGETQYF; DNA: TGTGCCAGCACTGGAGAGACCCAGTACTTC
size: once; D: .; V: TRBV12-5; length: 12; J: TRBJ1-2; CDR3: CASGSRYYGYTF; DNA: TGTGCTAGTGGTTCCCGGTACTATGGCTACACCTTC
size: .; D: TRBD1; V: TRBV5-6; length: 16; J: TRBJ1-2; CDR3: CASSWDRLNFNYGYTF; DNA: TGTGCCAGCAGCTGGGACAGGTTAAACTTTAACTATGGCTACACCTTC
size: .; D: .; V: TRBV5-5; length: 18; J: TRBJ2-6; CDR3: CASSLARGRASGANVLTF; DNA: TGTGCCAGCAGCTTGGCCCGGGGCAGGGCGTCTGGGGCCAACGTCCTGACTTTC
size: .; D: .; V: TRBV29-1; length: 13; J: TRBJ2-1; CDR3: CSGTVSSYNEQFF; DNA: TGCAGCGGGACCGTGAGCTCCTACAATGAGCAGTTCTTC
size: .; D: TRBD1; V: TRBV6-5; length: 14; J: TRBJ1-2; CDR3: CASSEGQRFYGYTF; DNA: TGTGCCAGCAGCGAGGGACAGCGCTTCTATGGCTACACCTTC
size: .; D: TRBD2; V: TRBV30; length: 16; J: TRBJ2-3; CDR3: CAWSSGSGGVADTQYF; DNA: TGTGCCTGGAGTTCAGGGAGCGGGGGGGTGGCAGATACGCAGTATTTT
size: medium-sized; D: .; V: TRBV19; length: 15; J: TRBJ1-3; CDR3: CASTMIAYSGNTIYF; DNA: TGTGCCAGTACCATGATTGCTTATTCTGGAAACACCATATATTTT
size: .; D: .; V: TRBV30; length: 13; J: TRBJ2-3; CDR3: CAWSLQVTDTQYF; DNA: TGTGCCTGGAGTCTTCAGGTTACAGATACGCAGTATTTT
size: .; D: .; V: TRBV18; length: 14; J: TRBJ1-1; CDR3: CASSSGRMNTEAFF; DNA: TGTGCCAGCTCGTCGGGCCGCATGAACACTGAAGCTTTCTTT
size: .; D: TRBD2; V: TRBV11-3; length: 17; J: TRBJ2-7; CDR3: CASSLTSGGRGPGEQYF; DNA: TGTGCCAGCAGCTTAACTAGCGGGGGGCGAGGGCCTGGTGAGCAGTACTTC
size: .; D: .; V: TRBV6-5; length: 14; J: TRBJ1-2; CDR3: CASSESGVFFGYTF; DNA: TGTGCCAGCAGTGAATCCGGGGTTTTCTTTGGCTACACCTTC
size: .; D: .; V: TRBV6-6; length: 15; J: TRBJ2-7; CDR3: CASSVSGAGFSEQYF; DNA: TGTGCCAGCAGTGTCTCCGGGGCAGGCTTCTCCGAGCAGTACTTC
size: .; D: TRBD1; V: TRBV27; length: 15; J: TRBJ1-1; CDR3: CASRGRTGLGAEAFF; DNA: TGTGCCAGCAGAGGGCGGACAGGGCTTGGCGCTGAAGCTTTCTTT
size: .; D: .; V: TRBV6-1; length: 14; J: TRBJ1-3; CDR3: CASSVNRDGNTIYF; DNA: TGTGCCAGCAGTGTGAACAGGGATGGAAACACCATATATTTT
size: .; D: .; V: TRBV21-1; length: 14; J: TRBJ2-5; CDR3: CASSRDIYQETQYF; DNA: TGTGCCAGCAGCAGGGACATCTATCAAGAGACCCAGTACTTC
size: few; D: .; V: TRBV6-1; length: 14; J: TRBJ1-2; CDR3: CASSGQRGAYGYTF; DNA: TGTGCCAGCAGTGGACAGAGGGGGGCTTATGGCTACACCTTC
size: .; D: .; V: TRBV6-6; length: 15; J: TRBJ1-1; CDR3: CASRVSQVMNTEAFF; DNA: TGTGCCAGCAGAGTCTCACAGGTTATGAACACTGAAGCTTTCTTT
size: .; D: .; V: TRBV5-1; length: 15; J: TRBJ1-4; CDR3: CASSLGQATNEKLFF; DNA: TGCGCCAGCAGCTTGGGGCAGGCAACTAATGAAAAACTGTTTTTT
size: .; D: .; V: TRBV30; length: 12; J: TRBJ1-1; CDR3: CAWTRQGWGAFF; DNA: TGTGCCTGGACCCGGCAAGGGTGGGGAGCTTTCTTT
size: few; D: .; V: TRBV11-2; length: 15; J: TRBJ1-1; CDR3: CASSPRKDRTVEAFF; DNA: TGTGCCAGCAGTCCCCGTAAGGACCGAACCGTTGAAGCTTTCTTT
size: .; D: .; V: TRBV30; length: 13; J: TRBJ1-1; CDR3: CAWSYAQGTEAFF; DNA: TGTGCCTGGAGTTACGCACAGGGTACTGAAGCTTTCTTT
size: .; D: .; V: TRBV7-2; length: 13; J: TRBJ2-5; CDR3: CASSPPVGETQYF; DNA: TGTGCCAGCAGCCCCCCCGTGGGGGAGACCCAGTACTTC
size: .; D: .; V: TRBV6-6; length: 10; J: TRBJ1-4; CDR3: CASLGEKLFF; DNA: TGTGCCTCCCTGGGTGAAAAACTGTTTTTT
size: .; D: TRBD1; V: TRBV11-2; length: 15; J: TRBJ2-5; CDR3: CASSRPTGVGETQYF; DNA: TGTGCCAGCAGTCGTCCTACAGGGGTTGGGGAGACCCAGTACTTC
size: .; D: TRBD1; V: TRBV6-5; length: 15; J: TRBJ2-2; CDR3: CASSYSNRGLGELFF; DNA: TGTGCCAGCAGTTACTCTAACAGGGGGCTAGGGGAGCTGTTTTTT
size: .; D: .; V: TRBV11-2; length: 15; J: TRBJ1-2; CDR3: CASSFLQGFSYGYTF; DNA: TGTGCCAGCAGCTTCCTACAGGGCTTCAGCTATGGCTACACCTTC
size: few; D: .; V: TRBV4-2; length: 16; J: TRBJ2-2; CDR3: CASSQASSLNTGELFF; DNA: TGTGCCAGCAGCCAAGCCTCGTCACTAAACACCGGGGAGCTGTTTTTT